This TCR beta chain was identified in a study of breast tumors, draining lymph nodes, adjacent tissues. Whole-study results and caveats: Luminal-like breast cancer showed significantly greater tumor-nontumor repertoire similarity than basal-like breast cancer did. Data fit most tumor T cells coming from lymph node, expanding in tumor.

The lymph nodes were axillary draining lymph nodes from breast cancer patients. The CDR3 sequence is 15 residues long. Germline CDR1 and CDR2: MNHEY and SVGAGI. Trimming pared 0 bases from V and 2 bases from J, leaving 8 bases between. For this clonotype: No antigen is known for it. With a much larger clone just one base away, this may be a read error.

TCRdb re-derived calls from the multiplex PCR reads in MiXCR, one entry per CDR3 protein. The sample has over 250,000 distinct CDR3 sequences, over 30% seen once; the top ten hold roughly 1.2%. The origin of this receptor is a female donor with breast cancer. Some clones in this sample may be carry-over from other donors' samples. Sequencing was done on a sample of axillary lymph node tissue. This chain connects TRBV6-5 to TRBJ1-3; D is unclear. Written as DNA, the CDR3 is TGTGCCAGCAGTTACTCCGAGGCTACTGGAAACACCATATATTTT. As protein: CASSYSEATGNTIYF.